This T cell receptor (beta chain) was sequenced during a study of blood T cell repertoires in COVID-19. About the study: There were acute and convalescent COVID-19 samples, and they came from the United States, Italy and Spain. PBMCs, B-cell-depleted T cells, or T cells provided the cDNA or gDNA that made up the material.

Germline CDR1 reads GTSNPN; CDR2 reads SVGIG (reference sequence). This CDR3 contains 14 residues. Trimming cost V 3 bases and J 3 bases; bases outside gene matches: 5. Study processing details: Estimated nucleated cell counts came from reference gene primer amplification. Here immunoSEQ multiplex PCR was the method, and the copy in TCRdb shows in-frame clones only, minus some. That table supplies the V and J calls and clone size; D and trimming were determined from the DNA. The repertoire holds 150,000 to 200,000 clones, with roughly four fifths as singletons. This chain uses TRBV30 with TRBJ2-7; 10 nucleotides line up with TRBD1. Sequences were obtained from peripheral blood. This TCR came from a human donor in a cohort sampled during active COVID-19. The CDR3 DNA is TGTGCCTGGAGCGGGACAGGGGTTCTCTACGAGCAGTACTTC. It specifies CAWSGTGVLYEQYF.